This TCR beta chain was obtained from a study of control samples from healthy donors and cancer patients. Sequenced by immunoSEQ multiplex PCR; TCRdb stores in-frame clones only, minus some. The sample has approximately 170,000 clones; 88% are singletons. V gave up 0 bases and J gave up 3 bases, with 9 bases separating them. The germline CDR1 and CDR2 sequences are PRHDT and FYEKMQ (reference sequence). The CDR3 contains 16 residues. This chain connects TRBV13 to TRBJ1-6, with D tentatively TRBD1 (5 bases). Sequencing was done on a sample of blood. This TCR was sampled from a woman aged 30 to 39 in good health. CDR3 amino acids: CASSLGGTDYNSPLHF. The CDR3 nucleotides read TGTGCCAGCAGCTTAGGGGGGACGGACTATAATTCACCCCTCCACTTT.